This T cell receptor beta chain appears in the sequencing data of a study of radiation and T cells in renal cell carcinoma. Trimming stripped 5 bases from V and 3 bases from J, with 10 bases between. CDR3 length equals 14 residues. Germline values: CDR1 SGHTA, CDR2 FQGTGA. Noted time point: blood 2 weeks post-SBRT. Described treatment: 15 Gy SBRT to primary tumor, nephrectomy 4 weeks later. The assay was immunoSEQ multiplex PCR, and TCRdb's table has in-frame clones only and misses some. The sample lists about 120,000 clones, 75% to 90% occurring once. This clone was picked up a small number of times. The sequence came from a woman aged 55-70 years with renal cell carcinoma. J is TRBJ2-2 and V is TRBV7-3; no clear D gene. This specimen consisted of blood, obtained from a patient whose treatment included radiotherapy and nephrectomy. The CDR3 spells CASSIDHDTGELFF. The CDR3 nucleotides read TGTGCCAGCAGCATCGACCACGACACCGGGGAGCTGTTTTTT.